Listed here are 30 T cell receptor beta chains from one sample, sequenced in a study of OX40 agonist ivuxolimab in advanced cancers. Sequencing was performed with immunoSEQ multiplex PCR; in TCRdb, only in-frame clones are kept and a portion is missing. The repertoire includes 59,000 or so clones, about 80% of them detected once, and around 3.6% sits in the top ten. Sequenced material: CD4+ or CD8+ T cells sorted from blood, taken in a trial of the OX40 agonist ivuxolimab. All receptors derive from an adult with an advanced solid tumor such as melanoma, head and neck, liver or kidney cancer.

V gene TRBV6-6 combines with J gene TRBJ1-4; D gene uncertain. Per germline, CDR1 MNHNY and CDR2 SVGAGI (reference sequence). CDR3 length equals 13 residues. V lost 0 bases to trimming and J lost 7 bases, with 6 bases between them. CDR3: CASSYSKGEKLFF. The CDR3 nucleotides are TGTGCCAGCAGTTACTCGAAGGGTGAAAAACTGTTTTTT.

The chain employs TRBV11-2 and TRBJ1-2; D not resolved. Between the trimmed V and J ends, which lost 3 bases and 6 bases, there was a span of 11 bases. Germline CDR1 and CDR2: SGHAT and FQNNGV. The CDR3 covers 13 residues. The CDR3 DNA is TGTGCCAGCAGCTTCGGCCGCCGGGATGGCTACACCTTC. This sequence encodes CASSFGRRDGYTF.

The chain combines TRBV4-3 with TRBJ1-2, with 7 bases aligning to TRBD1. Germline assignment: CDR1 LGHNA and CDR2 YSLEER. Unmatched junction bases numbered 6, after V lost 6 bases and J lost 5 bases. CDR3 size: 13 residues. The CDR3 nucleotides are TGCGCCAGCAGTACAGGGGAGTATTATGGCTACACCTTC. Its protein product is CASSTGEYYGYTF.

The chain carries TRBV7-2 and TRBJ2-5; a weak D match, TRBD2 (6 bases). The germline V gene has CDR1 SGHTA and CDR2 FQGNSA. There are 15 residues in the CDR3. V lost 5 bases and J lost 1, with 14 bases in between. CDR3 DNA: TGTGCCAGCAGCCAGAGGAGCGGGTCCCAAGAGACCCAGTACTTC. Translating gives CASSQRSGSQETQYF.

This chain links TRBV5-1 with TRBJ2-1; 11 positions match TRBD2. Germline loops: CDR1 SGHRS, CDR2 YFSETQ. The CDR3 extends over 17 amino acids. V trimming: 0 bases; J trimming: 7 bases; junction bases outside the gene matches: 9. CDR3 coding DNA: TGCGCCAGCAGCTTGGCCGGTCTAGCGGGAGGTATGAATGAGCAGTTCTTC. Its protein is CASSLAGLAGGMNEQFF.

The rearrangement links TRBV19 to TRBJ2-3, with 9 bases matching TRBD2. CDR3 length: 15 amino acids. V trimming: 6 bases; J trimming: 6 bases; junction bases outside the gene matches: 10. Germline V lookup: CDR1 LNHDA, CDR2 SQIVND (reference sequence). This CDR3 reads CASSPPGLASDTQYF. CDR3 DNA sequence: TGTGCCAGTAGCCCACCGGGACTAGCAAGTGATACGCAGTATTTT.

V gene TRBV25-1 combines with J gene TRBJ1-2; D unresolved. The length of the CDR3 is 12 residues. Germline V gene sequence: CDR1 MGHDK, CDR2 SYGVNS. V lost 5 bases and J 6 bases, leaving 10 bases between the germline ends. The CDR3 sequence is CASSFSGHGYTF. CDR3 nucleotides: TGTGCCAGCAGTTTTTCAGGACATGGCTACACCTTC.

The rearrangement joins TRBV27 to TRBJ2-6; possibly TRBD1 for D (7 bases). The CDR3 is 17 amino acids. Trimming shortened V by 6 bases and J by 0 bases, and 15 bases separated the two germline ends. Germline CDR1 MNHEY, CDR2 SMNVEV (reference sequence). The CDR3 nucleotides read TGTGCCAGCAGGGAGGGACAGCGGTACTCTGGGGCCAACGTCCTGACTTTC. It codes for CASREGQRYSGANVLTF.

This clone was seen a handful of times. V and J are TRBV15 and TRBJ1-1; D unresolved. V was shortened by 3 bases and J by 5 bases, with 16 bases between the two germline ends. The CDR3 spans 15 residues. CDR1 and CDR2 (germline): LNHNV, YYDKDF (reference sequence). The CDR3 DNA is TGTGCCACCAGCAGGGAGCGGGGTATGGGGACTGAAGCTTTCTTT. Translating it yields CATSRERGMGTEAFF. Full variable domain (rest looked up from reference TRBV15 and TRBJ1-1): DAMVIQNPRYQVTQFGKPVTLSCSQTLNHNVMYWYQQKSSQAPKLLFHYYDKDFNNEADTPDNFQSRRPNTSFCFLDIRSPGLGDTAMYLCATSRERGMGTEAFFGQGTRLTVV.

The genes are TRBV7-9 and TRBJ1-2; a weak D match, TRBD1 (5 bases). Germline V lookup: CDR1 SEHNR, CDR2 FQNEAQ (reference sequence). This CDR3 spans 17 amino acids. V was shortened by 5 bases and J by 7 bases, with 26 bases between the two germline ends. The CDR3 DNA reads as TGTGCCAGCAGCCCTAGGGCTGGGGGGACCCGGACGTCTGGCTACACCTTC. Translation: CASSPRAGGTRTSGYTF.

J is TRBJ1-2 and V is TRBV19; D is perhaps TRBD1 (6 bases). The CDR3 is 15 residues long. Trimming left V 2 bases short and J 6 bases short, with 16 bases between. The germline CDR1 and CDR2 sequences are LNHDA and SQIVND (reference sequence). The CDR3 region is CASSIMGQSVNGYTF. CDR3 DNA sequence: TGTGCCAGTAGTATAATGGGACAAAGTGTGAATGGCTACACCTTC.

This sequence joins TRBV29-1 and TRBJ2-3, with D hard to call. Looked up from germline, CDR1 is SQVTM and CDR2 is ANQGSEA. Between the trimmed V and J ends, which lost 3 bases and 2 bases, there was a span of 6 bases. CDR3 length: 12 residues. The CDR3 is CSVDGYTDTQYF. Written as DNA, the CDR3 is TGCAGCGTTGATGGGTACACAGATACGCAGTATTTT.

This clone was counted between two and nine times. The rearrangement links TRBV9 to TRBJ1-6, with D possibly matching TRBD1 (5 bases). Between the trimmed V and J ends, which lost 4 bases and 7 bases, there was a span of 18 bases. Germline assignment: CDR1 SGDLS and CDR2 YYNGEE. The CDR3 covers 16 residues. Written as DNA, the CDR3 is TGTGCCAGCAGCCCGCTTTCGACAGTGGCCAATTCACCCCTCCACTTT. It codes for CASSPLSTVANSPLHF.

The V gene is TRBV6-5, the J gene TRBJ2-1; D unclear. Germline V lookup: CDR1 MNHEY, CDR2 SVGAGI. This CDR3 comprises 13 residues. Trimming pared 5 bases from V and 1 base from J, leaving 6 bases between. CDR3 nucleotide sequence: TGTGCCAGCAGTCATAGGTCCTACAATGAGCAGTTCTTC. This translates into CASSHRSYNEQFF.

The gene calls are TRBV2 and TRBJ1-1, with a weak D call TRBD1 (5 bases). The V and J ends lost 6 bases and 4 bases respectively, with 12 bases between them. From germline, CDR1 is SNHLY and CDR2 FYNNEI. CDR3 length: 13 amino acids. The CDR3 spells CASSFGTGTEAFF. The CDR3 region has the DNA TGTGCCAGCAGCTTTGGGACGGGCACTGAAGCTTTCTTT. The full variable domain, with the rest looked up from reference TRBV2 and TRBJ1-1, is EPEVTQTPSHQVTQMGQEVILRCVPISNHLYFYWYRQILGQKVEFLVSFYNNEISEKSEIFDDQFSVERPDGSNFTLKIRSTKLEDSAMYFCASSFGTGTEAFFGQGTRLTVV.

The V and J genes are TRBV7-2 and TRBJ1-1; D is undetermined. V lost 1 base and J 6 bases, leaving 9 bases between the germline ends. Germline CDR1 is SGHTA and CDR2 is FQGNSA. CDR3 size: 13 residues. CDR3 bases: TGTGCCAGCAGCTTAGATTTCCAAGCTGAAGCTTTCTTT. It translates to CASSLDFQAEAFF.

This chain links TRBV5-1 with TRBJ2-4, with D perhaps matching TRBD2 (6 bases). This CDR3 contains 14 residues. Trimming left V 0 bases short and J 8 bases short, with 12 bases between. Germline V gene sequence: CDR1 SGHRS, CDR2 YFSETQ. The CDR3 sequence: CASSLDSGDDIQYF. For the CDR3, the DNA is TGCGCCAGCAGCTTGGATAGCGGAGATGACATTCAGTACTTC.

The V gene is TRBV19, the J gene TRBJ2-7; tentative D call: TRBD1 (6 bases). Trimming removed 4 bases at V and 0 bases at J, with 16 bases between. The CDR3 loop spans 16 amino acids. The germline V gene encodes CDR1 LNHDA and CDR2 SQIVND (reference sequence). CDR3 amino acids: CASSTLQGDSSYEQYF. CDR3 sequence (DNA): TGTGCCAGTAGTACATTACAGGGTGATAGCTCCTACGAGCAGTACTTC.

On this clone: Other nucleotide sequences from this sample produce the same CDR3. CDR3: CASSIDRAGGYTF. CDR3 bases: TGTGCCAGTAGTATCGACAGGGCAGGCGGCTACACCTTC. V is TRBV19 and J is TRBJ1-2, with TRBD1 identical over 7 bases. This CDR3 has 13 residues. The V gene end was trimmed by 3 bases and the J gene end by 8 bases; junction bases not matched to a gene: 6. The germline V gene has CDR1 LNHDA and CDR2 SQIVND (reference sequence).

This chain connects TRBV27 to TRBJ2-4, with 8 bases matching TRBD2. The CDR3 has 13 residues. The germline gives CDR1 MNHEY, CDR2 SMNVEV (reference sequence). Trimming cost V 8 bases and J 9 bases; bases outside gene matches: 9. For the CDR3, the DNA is TGTGCCAGCGGCCGGGGACTAGTGTCCATTCAGTACTTC. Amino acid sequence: CASGRGLVSIQYF.

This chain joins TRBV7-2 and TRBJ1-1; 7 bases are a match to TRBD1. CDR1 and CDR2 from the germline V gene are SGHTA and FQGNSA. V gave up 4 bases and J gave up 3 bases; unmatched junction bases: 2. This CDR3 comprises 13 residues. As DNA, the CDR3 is TGTGCCAGCAGCTCACAGGGGTACACTGAAGCTTTCTTT. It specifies CASSSQGYTEAFF.

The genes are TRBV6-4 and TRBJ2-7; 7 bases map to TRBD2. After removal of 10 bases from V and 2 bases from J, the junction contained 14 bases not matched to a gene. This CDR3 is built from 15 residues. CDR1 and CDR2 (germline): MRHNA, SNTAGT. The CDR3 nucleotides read TGTGCCAAAACTGGTGGGAGACTAGCTACCTACGAGCAGTACTTC. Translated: CAKTGGRLATYEQYF.

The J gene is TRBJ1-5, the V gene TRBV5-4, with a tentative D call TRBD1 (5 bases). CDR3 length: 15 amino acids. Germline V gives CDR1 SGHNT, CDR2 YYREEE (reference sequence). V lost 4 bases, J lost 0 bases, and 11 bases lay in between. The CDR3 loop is CASSDTGYSNQPQHF. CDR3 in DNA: TGTGCCAGCAGCGACACAGGATATAGCAATCAGCCCCAGCATTTT.

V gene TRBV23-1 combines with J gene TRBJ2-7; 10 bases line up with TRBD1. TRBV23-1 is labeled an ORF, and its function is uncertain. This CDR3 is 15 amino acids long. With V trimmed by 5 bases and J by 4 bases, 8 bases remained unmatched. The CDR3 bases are TGCGCCAGCAGTAGGGACAGGGGATCCTATTACGAGCAGTACTTC. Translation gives CASSRDRGSYYEQYF.

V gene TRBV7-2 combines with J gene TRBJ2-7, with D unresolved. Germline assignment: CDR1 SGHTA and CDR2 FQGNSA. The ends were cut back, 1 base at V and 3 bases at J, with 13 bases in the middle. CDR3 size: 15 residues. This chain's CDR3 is CASSLGPPPNYEQYF. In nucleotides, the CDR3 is TGTGCCAGCAGCTTAGGCCCCCCTCCTAACTACGAGCAGTACTTC. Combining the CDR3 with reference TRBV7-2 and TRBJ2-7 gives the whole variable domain GAGVSQSPSNKVTEKGKDVELRCDPISGHTALYWYRQSLGQGLEFLIYFQGNSAPDKSGLPSDRFSAERTGGSVSTLTIQRTQQEDSAVYLCASSLGPPPNYEQYFGPGTRLTVT.

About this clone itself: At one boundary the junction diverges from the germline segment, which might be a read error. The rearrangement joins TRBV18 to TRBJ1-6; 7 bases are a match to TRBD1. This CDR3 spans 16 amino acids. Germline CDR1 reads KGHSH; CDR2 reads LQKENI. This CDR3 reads CASSHVRRDRDSPLHF. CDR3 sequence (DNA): TGTGCCAGCTCACACGTCCGCCGGGACAGAGATTCTCCCCTCCACTTT.

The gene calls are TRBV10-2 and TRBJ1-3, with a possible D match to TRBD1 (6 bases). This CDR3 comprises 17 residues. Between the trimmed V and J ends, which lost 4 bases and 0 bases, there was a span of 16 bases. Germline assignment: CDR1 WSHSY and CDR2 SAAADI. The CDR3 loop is CASSGGVGGPSGNTIYF. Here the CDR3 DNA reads TGCGCCAGCAGTGGGGGTGTAGGGGGACCCTCTGGAAACACCATATATTTT.

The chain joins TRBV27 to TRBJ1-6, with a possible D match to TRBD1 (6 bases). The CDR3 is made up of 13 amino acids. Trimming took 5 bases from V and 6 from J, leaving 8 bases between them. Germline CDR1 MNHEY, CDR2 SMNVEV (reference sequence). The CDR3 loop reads CASSIQGNSPLHF. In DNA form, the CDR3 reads TGTGCCAGCAGTATACAGGGTAATTCACCCCTCCACTTT.

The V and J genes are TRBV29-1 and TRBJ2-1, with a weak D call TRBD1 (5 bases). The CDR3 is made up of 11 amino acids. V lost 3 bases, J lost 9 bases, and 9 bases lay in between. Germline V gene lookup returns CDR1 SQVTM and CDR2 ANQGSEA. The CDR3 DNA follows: TGCAGCGTTGATATAGGGGTTGAGCAGTTCTTC. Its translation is CSVDIGVEQFF.

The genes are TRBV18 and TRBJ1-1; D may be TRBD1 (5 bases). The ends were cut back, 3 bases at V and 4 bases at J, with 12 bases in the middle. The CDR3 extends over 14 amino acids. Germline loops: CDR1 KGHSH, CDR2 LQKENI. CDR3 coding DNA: TGTGCCAGCTCACCGGGGCAGACCTTCACTGAAGCTTTCTTT. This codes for CASSPGQTFTEAFF.